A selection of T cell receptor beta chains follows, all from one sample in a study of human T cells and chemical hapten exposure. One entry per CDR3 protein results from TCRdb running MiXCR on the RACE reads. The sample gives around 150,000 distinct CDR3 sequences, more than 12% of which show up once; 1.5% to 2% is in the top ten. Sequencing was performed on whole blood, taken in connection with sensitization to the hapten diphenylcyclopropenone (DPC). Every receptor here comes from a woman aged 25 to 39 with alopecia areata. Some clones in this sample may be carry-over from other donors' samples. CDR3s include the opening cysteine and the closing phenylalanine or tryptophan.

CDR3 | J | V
CASSSPLAGPSDQYF | TRBJ2-5 | TRBV28
CASSYGLSGELFF | TRBJ2-2 | TRBV3-1
CASSFYSVSYEQYF | TRBJ2-7 | TRBV7-2
CAISGGLGRGTDTQYF | TRBJ2-3 | TRBV10-3
CASSLAGYYQPQHF | TRBJ1-5 | TRBV12-3/TRBV12-4
CASSRSGTGPYEQYF | TRBJ2-7 | TRBV19
CASSQIGRNEQFF | TRBJ2-1 | TRBV2
CASSLRQENTEAFF | TRBJ1-1 | TRBV7-9
CASARAGGTASGNTIYF | TRBJ1-3 | TRBV9
CASSLQGVAEPQHF | TRBJ1-5 | TRBV4-1
CSARTGVTEAFF | TRBJ1-1 | TRBV20-1
CASSRDTANYGYTF | TRBJ1-2 | TRBV7-2
CAWERHEAEAFF | TRBJ1-1 | TRBV30
CAWKAKAPYESPLHF | TRBJ1-6 | TRBV30
CASSWGTDLLNTEAFF | TRBJ1-1 | TRBV28
CASSLGTLRETQYF | TRBJ2-5 | TRBV5-1
CASSHSTDTNYGYTF | TRBJ1-2 | TRBV18
CSVVTRTASYEQYF | TRBJ2-7 | TRBV29-1
CASYSPNYGYTF | TRBJ1-2 | TRBV5-4
CASSSGQGANEQFF | TRBJ2-1 | TRBV5-1
CATSGTGGSVDTQYF | TRBJ2-3 | TRBV5-1
CSASALGDTQYF | TRBJ2-3 | TRBV20-1
CAVGQDTQYF | TRBJ2-3 | TRBV24-1
CSARVLDTQYF | TRBJ2-3 | TRBV20-1
CASSYGGGVAFF | TRBJ1-1 | TRBV6-5
CSARRGTYEQYF | TRBJ2-7 | TRBV29-1
CSAIEGTANTGELFF | TRBJ2-2 | TRBV29-1
CASSFSYGSGPQVLTF | TRBJ2-6 | TRBV27
CASIPGGSWTEAFF | TRBJ1-1 | TRBV28
CSAWTSGPGTQYF | TRBJ2-5 | TRBV20-1
CASSQEAGYSSYEQYF | TRBJ2-7 | TRBV4-3
CSVRGARTGELFF | TRBJ2-2 | TRBV20-1
CASSYQPGYEQYF | TRBJ2-7 | TRBV6-5
CASSVQPKASGANVLTF | TRBJ2-6 | TRBV9
CSVETGGTQYF | TRBJ2-3 | TRBV29-1
CSASGTGGSKNIQYF | TRBJ2-4 | TRBV20-1
CASSPSRSTDTQYF | TRBJ2-3 | TRBV18
CASSQDLASDEQFF | TRBJ2-1 | TRBV4-2
CSARDGVTDTQYF | TRBJ2-3 | TRBV20-1
CASRHRGSGGYGYTF | TRBJ1-2 | TRBV3-1
CASRHGRAGELFF | TRBJ2-2 | TRBV12-3/TRBV12-4
CASSQNTLAGDTDTQYF | TRBJ2-3 | TRBV3-1
CASRFNRAPNYGYTF | TRBJ1-2 | TRBV27
CASSVGGLQPQHF | TRBJ1-5 | TRBV6-6
CASNHGTGSFDEQFF | TRBJ2-1 | TRBV11-3
CASSLMGSNTQYF | TRBJ2-3 | TRBV12-3/TRBV12-4
CSATGGGNQPQHF | TRBJ1-5 | TRBV20-1
CVSRRQGANGYTF | TRBJ1-2 | TRBV28
CASSLDQGTNQETQYF | TRBJ2-5 | TRBV11-1
CASSLVGTGGYEQYF | TRBJ2-7 | TRBV11-2
CASRGAGANVLTF | TRBJ2-6 | TRBV7-3
CASSLGQGAGSPLHF | TRBJ1-6 | TRBV7-6
CASSPGSGERNQETQYF | TRBJ2-5 | TRBV28
CASSSRGPTGTSGRQETQYF | TRBJ2-5 | TRBV11-3
CSVGDGNQPQHF | TRBJ1-5 | TRBV29-1
CAWSEGQVNQPQHF | TRBJ1-5 | TRBV30
CASSFRADNEQFF | TRBJ2-1 | TRBV27
CASSGPGLAGVSSYNEQFF | TRBJ2-1 | TRBV9
CASSQSTHRADTQYF | TRBJ2-3 | TRBV28